Following are 9 T cell receptor beta chains from one sample sequenced in a study of T-cell reconstitution after alpha-beta-depleted transplantation in children. Unique molecular identifiers were incorporated during preparation of the TCRbeta library. Using its own MiXCR run on the PCR reads, TCRdb lists one record per CDR3 protein. The sample has approximately 170,000 distinct CDR3 sequences, 11% seen once. The sample consisted of PBMCs, taken before TCRalphabeta/CD19-depleted stem cell transplant. The receptors here all came from a boy between 2 and 15 years old with acute myeloid leukemia, due to receive a stem cell transplant.

In its sample, this clonotype was seen many times. The chain employs TRBV6-5 and TRBJ1-5; D might be TRBD1 (5 bases). The germline V gene encodes CDR1 MNHEY and CDR2 SVGAGI. CDR3 size: 14 residues. Trimming shortened V by 6 bases and J by 3 bases, and 12 bases separated the two germline ends. CDR3 region: CASRPSGPNQPQHF. DNA of the CDR3: TGTGCCAGCAGACCCTCAGGGCCCAATCAGCCCCAGCATTTT.

This clonotype was detected ten times or more. The chain carries TRBV5-1 and TRBJ2-7, with TRBD2 as a possible D gene (6 bases). Germline V gene lookup returns CDR1 SGHRS and CDR2 YFSETQ. The length of the CDR3 is 13 residues. Trimming shortened V by 0 bases and J by 3 bases, and 7 bases separated the two germline ends. This CDR3 reads CASSLDGSYEQYF. CDR3 in DNA: TGCGCCAGCAGCTTGGACGGGAGCTACGAGCAGTACTTC.

Concerning this clonotype: This may arise from a read error, as a much more abundant clone is one base away. This chain links TRBV3-1 with TRBJ2-5; TRBD2 aligns across 12 bases. The CDR3 has 15 residues. With V trimmed by 8 bases and J by 4 bases, 8 bases remained unmatched. Germline V CDR1 and CDR2: LGHDT, YNNKEL (reference sequence). The CDR3: CASCRGLAGRETQYF. Written as DNA, the CDR3 is TGTGCCAGCTGCCGCGGACTAGCGGGGCGAGAGACCCAGTACTTC.

There are many counts of this clonotype. The rearrangement links TRBV12-3 or TRBV12-4 to TRBJ1-1; D gene uncertain. The CDR3 spans 15 residues. V dropped 3 bases and J dropped 3 bases, with 14 bases sitting between them. The chain's CDR3 is CASSFRSAGDTEAFF. CDR3 nucleotide sequence: TGTGCCAGCAGTTTCAGGTCGGCCGGGGACACTGAAGCTTTCTTT.

The chain employs TRBV12-5 and TRBJ2-7; D is unresolved. The CDR3 covers 12 residues. Germline assignment: CDR1 LGHNT and CDR2 FRNRAP. The CDR3 nucleotides are TGTGTTTGTGGTTTGTCCGGGTCCGAGCAGTACTTC. Amino acids: CVCGLSGSEQYF.

This clonotype has ten or more counts. The genes are TRBV15 and TRBJ2-7; possible D gene TRBD1, 5 bases. The CDR3 is 15 amino acids. Germline CDR1 is LNHNV and CDR2 is YYDKDF (reference sequence). The V and J ends lost 10 bases and 1 base respectively, with 20 bases between them. CDR3 bases: TGTGCCATCTCCGACAGCACACACGGATCCTACGAGCAGTACTTC. This codes for CAISDSTHGSYEQYF.

As to this clonotype: This sequence may be a read error, since a much larger clone differs from it by one base. This rearrangement joins TRBV20-1 to TRBJ2-1; 13 bases are a match to TRBD2. Germline-derived CDR1 and CDR2 are DFQATT and SNEGSKA (reference sequence). The CDR3 consists of 18 residues. The CDR3, as DNA: TGCTGTGCTAGGAAGACTAGCGGGGGGCAGCGCTCCTACAATGAGCAGTTCTTC. Its translation is CCARKTSGGQRSYNEQFF.

This clonotype was detected only a few times. This chain connects TRBV24-1 to TRBJ2-1; 8 nucleotides agree with TRBD2. CDR3 length: 18 residues. In germline, CDR1 is KGHDR, CDR2 SFDVKD. The V segment lost 0 bases and the J segment 6 bases; nucleotides outside the gene matches: 12. CDR3 DNA sequence: TGTGCCACCAGTGATTTGGGGGACGGGAGGGCCTTAGGCAATGAGCAGTTCTTC. Its protein product is CATSDLGDGRALGNEQFF.

The chain is built from TRBV2 and TRBJ2-7; 11 bases are shared with TRBD2. The CDR3 contains 15 residues. Germline V CDR1 and CDR2: SNHLY, FYNNEI. Trimming cost V 3 bases and J 4 bases; bases outside gene matches: 5. CDR3 DNA sequence: TGTGCCAGCAGTGATCCTGGACTAGCGGGTTACGAGCAGTACTTC. This translates into CASSDPGLAGYEQYF.